The sequence of this TCR beta chain was determined in a study of T cells in Graves' hyperthyroidism and ophthalmopathy. Lactation, pregnancy, other autoimmune disease or uncontrolled infection excluded patients. Thyroid ultrasound and orbital computed tomography, with clinical symptoms and serum thyroxine and TRAb, informed diagnoses. The source material, RNA transcripts, was used to amplify TCR beta CDR3 regions. The HTBI primer set drove a first-round RT-PCR of the TCR CDR3. TCRdb re-called the multiplex PCR reads with MiXCR, one entry per CDR3 protein. The table has 500,000 to 650,000 distinct CDR3 sequences, 40% to 50% seen once. Study-wide results and limits: Researchers found most expanded thyroid clonotypes above 0.001 in blood as well. The model made its ophthalmopathy prediction, and onset followed a median around 6.9 months later.

Per the germline V gene, CDR1 is LNHDA and CDR2 is SQIVND (reference sequence). V lost 6 bases to trimming and J lost 3 bases, with 14 bases between them. The CDR3 is 14 amino acids. This clonotype was seen at least ten times. As yet, its antigen is unknown. The clonotype originates from an adult woman with Graves' disease, either hyperthyroidism or ophthalmopathy (not recorded which). The V call is TRBV19, the J call TRBJ1-2; maybe TRBD1 (5 bases). The specimen sequenced was peripheral blood or thyroid tissue (not recorded which). The CDR3 DNA is TGTGCCAGTAGACCGGGGCCTCGGGACTATGGCTACACCTTC. It is translated as CASRPGPRDYGYTF.